The present T cell receptor (beta chain) was sequenced within a study of vaccination effects on CD4 cells after COVID-19. About the study: Sampling occurred a median 72 days post second dose, range 14 to 241.

CDR1 is MNHEY, CDR2 SVGAGI, per germline. Trimming shortened V by 4 bases and J by 6 bases, and 7 bases separated the two germline ends. This CDR3 is built from 13 residues. This clone was observed a single time. The antigen is unknown. Sequenced by immunoSEQ multiplex PCR; TCRdb stores in-frame clones only, minus some. The sample carries tens of thousands of clones, over 70% recorded once. Before sequencing took place, the ViraFEST assay used viral peptide pools to expand antigen-specific CD4+ T cells. Isolation of CD4+ T cells took place after less than 12 days of culture. BNT162b2 vaccine or mRNA-1273 vaccine was given to participants in two doses. Half the medium was replaced with IL-2 medium on days 3 and 7.

The chain combines TRBV6-5 with TRBJ1-6; D ambiguous. This material consisted of CD4+ T cells from PBMCs cultured with HCoV-229E spike peptides, taken after COVID-19 vaccination. The sequence derives from a human donor who received a COVID-19 vaccine. The CDR3 sequence is CASSSTINSPLHF. CDR3 bases: TGTGCCAGCAGTTCGACTATTAATTCACCCCTCCACTTT.